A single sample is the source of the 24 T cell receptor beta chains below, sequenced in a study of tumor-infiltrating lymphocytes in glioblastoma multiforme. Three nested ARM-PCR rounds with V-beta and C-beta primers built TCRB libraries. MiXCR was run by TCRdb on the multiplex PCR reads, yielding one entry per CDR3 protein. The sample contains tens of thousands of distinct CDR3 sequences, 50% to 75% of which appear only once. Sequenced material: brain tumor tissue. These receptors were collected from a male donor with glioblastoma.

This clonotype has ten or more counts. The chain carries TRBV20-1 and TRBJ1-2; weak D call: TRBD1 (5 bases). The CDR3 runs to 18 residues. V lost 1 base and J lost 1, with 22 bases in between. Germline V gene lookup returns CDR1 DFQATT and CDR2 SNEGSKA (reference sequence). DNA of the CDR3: TGCAGTGCTAGAGTAGGGGTAGAAGGGGCAAATTTTAACTATGGCTACACCTTC. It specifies CSARVGVEGANFNYGYTF.

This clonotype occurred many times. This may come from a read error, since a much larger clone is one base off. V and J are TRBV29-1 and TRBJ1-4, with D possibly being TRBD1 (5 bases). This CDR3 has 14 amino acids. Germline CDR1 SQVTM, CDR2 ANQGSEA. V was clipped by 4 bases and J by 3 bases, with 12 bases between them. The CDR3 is CSVGAGGANEKLFF. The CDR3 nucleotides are TGCAGCGTTGGGGCTGGGGGGGCTAATGAAAAACTGTTTTTT.

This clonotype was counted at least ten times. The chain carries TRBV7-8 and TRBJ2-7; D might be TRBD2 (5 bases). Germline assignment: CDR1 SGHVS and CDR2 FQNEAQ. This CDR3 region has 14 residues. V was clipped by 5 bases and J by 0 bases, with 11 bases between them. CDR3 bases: TGTGCCAGCAGCCTCGGACTGAGCTCCTACGAGCAGTACTTC. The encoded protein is CASSLGLSSYEQYF.

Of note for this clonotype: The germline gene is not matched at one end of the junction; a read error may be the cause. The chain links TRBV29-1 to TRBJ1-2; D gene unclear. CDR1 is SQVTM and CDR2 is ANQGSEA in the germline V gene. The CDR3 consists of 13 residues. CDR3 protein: CSVKRNGNHGYSF. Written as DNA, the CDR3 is TGCAGCGTGAAGCGAAACGGTAACCATGGCTACTCCTTC.

CDR3 residues: CASSLDPPSVHNEQFF. The CDR3 DNA reads as TGTGCCAGCAGCTTAGACCCCCCTAGCGTGCACAATGAGCAGTTCTTC. The chain couples TRBV11-2 to TRBJ2-1, with TRBD2 as a possible D gene (6 bases). Germline V CDR1 and CDR2: SGHAT, FQNNGV. The length of the CDR3 is 16 residues. V lost 0 bases and J lost 5, with 14 bases in between.

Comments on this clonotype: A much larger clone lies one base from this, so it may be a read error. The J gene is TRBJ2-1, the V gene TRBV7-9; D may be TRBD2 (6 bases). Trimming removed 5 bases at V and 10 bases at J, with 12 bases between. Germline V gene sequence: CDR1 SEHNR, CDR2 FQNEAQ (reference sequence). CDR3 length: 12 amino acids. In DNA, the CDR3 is TGTGCCAGCAGCGCCGTTACTAGCGAGCAGTTCTTC. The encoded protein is CASSAVTSEQFF.

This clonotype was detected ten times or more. CDR3 nucleotides: TGTGCCAGCACCCCCGGGACAGCTACGAGGGACCAGTACTTC. This gives the protein CASTPGTATRDQYF. This rearrangement joins TRBV12-3 or TRBV12-4 to TRBJ2-5, with 7 bases identical to TRBD1. CDR3 length equals 14 residues. J gave up 10 bases and V 7 bases, and 15 bases lay outside the gene matches.

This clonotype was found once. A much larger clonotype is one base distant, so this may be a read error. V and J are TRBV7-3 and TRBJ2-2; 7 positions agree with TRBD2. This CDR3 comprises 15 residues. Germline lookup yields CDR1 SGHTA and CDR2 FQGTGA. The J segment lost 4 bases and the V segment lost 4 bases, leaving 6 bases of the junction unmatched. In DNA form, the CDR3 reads TGTGCCAGCAGCTCATTCGGGGGGAGCACCGGGGAGCTGTTTTTT. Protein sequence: CASSSFGGSTGELFF.

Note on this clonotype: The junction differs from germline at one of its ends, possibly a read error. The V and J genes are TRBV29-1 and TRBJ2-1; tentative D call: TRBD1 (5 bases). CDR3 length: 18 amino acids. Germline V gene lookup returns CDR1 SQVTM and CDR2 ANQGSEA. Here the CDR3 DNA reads TGCAGCGTTGTTGAAGGGCAGCCCCTAAGGCAGGGTTCGGATGAGGAGTTCTTC. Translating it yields CSVVEGQPLRQGSDEEFF.

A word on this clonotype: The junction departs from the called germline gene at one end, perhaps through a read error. Here the CDR3 DNA reads TGTGCCAACAGTCTTATAAACACTGAAACTTTCTTT. As protein: CANSLINTETFF. The chain links TRBV6-5 to TRBJ1-1; D not resolved. The length of the CDR3 is 12 residues. From germline, CDR1 is MNHEY and CDR2 SVGAGI.

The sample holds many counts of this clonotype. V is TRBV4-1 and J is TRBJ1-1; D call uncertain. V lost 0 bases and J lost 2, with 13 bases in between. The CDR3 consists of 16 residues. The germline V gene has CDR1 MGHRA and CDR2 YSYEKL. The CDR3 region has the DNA TGCGCCAGCAGCCAAGAGGGGTACCCGCTAAACACTGAAGCTTTCTTT. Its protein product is CASSQEGYPLNTEAFF.

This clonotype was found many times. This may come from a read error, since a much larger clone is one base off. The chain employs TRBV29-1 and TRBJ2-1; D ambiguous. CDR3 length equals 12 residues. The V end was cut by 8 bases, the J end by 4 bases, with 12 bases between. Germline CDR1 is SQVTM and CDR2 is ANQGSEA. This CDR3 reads CSTAVRYNEQFF. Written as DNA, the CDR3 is TGCAGCACCGCCGTCCGTTACAATGAGCAGTTCTTC.

CDR3 sequence: CASNTGDSNQPQHF. DNA of the CDR3: TGTGCCAGCAATACAGGGGATAGCAATCAGCCCCAGCATTTT. V usage is TRBV6-6 and J usage is TRBJ1-5, with 7 bases fitting TRBD1. The CDR3 is 14 amino acids. Trimming at V came to 7 bases and at J to 0 bases, leaving 3 bases not matched to a gene. The V gene's germline CDR1 is MNHNY and CDR2 SVGAGI (reference sequence).

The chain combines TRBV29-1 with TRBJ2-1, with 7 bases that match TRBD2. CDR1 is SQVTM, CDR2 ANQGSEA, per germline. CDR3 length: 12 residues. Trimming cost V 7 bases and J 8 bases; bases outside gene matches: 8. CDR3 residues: CSGGGTWDEQFF. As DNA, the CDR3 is TGCAGCGGGGGGGGAACTTGGGATGAGCAGTTCTTC.

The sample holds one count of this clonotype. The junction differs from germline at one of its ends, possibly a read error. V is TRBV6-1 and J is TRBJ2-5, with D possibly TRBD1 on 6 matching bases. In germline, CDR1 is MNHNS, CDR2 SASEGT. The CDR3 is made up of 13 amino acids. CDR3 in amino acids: CTSNHRDVETQYF. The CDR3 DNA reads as TGTACCAGCAACCACAGGGATGTGGAGACCCAGTACTTC.

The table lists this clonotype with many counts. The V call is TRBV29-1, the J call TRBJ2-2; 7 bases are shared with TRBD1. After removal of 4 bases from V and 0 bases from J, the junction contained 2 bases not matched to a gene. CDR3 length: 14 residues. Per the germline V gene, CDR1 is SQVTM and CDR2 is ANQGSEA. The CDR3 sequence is CSVGGTANTGELFF. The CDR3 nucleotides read TGCAGCGTTGGGGGGACAGCGAACACCGGGGAGCTGTTTTTT.

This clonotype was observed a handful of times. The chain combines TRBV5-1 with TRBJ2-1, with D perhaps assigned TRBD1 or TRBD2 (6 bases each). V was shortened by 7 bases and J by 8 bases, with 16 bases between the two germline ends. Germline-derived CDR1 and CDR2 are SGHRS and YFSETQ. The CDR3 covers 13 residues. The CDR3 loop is CASSEVGGDEQFF. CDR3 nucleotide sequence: TGCGCCAGCTCGGAGGTCGGGGGCGATGAGCAGTTCTTC.

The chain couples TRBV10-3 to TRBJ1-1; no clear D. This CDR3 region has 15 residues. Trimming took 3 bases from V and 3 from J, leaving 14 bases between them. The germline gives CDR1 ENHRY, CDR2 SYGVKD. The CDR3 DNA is TGTGCCATCAGTGAAATGGAGGGCGCGGACACTGAAGCTTTCTTT. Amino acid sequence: CAISEMEGADTEAFF.

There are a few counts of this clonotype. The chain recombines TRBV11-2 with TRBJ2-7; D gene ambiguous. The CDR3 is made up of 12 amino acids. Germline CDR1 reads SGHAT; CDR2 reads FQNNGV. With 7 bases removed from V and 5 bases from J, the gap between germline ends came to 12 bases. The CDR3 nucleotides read TGTGCCAGCACCGAAGGCACTCACGAGCAGTACTTC. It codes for CASTEGTHEQYF. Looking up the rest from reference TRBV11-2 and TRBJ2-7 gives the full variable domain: EAGVAQSPRYKIIEKRQSVAFWCNPISGHATLYWYQQILGQGPKLLIQFQNNGVVDDSQLPKDRFSAERLKGVDSTLKIQPAKLEDSAVYLCASTEGTHEQYFGPGTRLTVT.

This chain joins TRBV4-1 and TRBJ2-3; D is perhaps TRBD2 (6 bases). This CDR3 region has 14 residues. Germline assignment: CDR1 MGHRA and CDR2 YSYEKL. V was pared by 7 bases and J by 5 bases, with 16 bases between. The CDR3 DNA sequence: TGCGCCAGCAACCTCGGGACTTGGGGAGATACGCAGTATTTT. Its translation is CASNLGTWGDTQYF.

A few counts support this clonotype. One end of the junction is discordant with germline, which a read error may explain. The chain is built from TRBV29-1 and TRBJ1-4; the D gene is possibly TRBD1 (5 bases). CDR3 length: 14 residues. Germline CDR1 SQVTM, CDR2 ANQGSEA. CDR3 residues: CSAVTGVNAGKLFF. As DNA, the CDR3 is TGCAGCGCCGTAACAGGAGTGAATGCTGGAAAACTGTTTTTC.

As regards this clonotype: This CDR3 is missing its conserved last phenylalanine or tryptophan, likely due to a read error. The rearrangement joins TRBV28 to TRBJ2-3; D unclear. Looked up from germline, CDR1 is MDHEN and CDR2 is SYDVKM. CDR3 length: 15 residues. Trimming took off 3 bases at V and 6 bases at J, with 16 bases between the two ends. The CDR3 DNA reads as TGTGCCAGCAGTTTTCGGACGGTACACGCGGATACGCAGTATTCT. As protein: CASSFRTVHADTQYS.

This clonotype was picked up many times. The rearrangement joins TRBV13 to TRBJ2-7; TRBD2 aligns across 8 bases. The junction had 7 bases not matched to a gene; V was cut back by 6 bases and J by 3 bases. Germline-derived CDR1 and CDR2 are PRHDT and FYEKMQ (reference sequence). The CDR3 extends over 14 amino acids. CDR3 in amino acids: CASSVSGMVYEQYF. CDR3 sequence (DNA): TGTGCCAGCAGTGTTAGCGGGATGGTCTACGAGCAGTACTTC. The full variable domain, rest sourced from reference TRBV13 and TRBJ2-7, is AAGVIQSPRHLIKEKRETATLKCYPIPRHDTVYWYQQGPGQDPQFLISFYEKMQSDKGSIPDRFSAQQFSDYHSELNMSSLELGDSALYFCASSVSGMVYEQYFGPGTRLTVT.

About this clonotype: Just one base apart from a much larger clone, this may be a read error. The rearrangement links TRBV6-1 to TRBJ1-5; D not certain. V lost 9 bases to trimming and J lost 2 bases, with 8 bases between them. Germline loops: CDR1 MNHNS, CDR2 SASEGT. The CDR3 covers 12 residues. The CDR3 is CARTWGNQPQHF. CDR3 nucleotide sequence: TGTGCCAGGACATGGGGCAATCAGCCCCAGCATTTT.